This T cell receptor (beta chain) is from a study of control samples from healthy donors and cancer patients. Assay: immunoSEQ multiplex PCR; the TCRdb copy retains only in-frame clones and omits some. The sample holds 95,000 to 110,000 clones, roughly 90% seen once. Trimming removed 4 bases at V and 2 bases at J, with 13 bases between. Per germline, CDR1 SGHRS and CDR2 YFSETQ. The CDR3 runs 15 residues. This chain uses TRBV5-1 with TRBJ1-3; tentative D call: TRBD1 (6 bases). Material: PBMCs. The clonotype comes from a man in his sixties with lung cancer. The CDR3 nucleotides are TGCGCCAGCAGCCAGGATACAGGGACTGGAAACACCATATATTTT. Translation: CASSQDTGTGNTIYF. Full variable domain (outside the CDR3, taken from reference TRBV5-1 and TRBJ1-3): KAGVTQTPRYLIKTRGQQVTLSCSPISGHRSVSWYQQTPGQGLQFLFEYFSETQRNKGNFPGRFSGRQFSNSRSEMNVSTLELGDSALYLCASSQDTGTGNTIYFGEGSWLTVV.